These T cell receptor beta chains were read from a single sample in a study of OX40 agonist ivuxolimab in advanced cancers. Method: immunoSEQ multiplex PCR; TCRdb's copy keeps in-frame clones and lacks some. Among some 76,000 clones listed, 80% to 95% were seen once. The sequencing used CD4+ or CD8+ T cells sorted from blood, collected in a trial of the OX40 agonist ivuxolimab. These receptors were obtained from an adult with an advanced solid tumor such as melanoma, head and neck, liver or kidney cancer. Both conserved end residues are part of each CDR3. The D gene is left open where the match is weak. The size of a clone is reported for some rows only, either as once, few or many, or as a class for expanded clones.

D: .; size: .; V: TRBV19; J: TRBJ2-7; CDR3: CASSMGAISYEQYF; DNA: TGTGCCAGTAGTATGGGGGCCATCTCCTACGAGCAGTACTTC
D: TRBD1; size: .; V: TRBV5-1; J: TRBJ2-2; CDR3: CASSLATGGTGELFF; DNA: TGCGCCAGCAGCTTGGCGACAGGGGGCACCGGGGAGCTGTTTTTT
D: .; size: .; V: TRBV18; J: TRBJ1-1; CDR3: CASSPPGHLNTEAFF; DNA: TGTGCCAGCTCACCACCGGGACACCTTAACACTGAAGCTTTCTTT
D: TRBD2; size: .; V: TRBV7-2; J: TRBJ2-7; CDR3: CASSSGGGGAYEQYF; DNA: TGTGCCAGCAGCTCCGGAGGTGGGGGGGCCTACGAGCAGTACTTC
D: .; size: .; V: TRBV5-1; J: TRBJ2-2; CDR3: CASSLVYNTGELFF; DNA: TGCGCCAGCAGCTTGGTATACAACACCGGGGAGCTGTTTTTT
D: TRBD1; size: .; V: TRBV11-2; J: TRBJ1-1; CDR3: CASSIRTGNTEAFF; DNA: TGTGCCAGCAGCATTCGGACAGGAAACACTGAAGCTTTCTTT
D: .; size: once; V: TRBV28; J: TRBJ2-5; CDR3: CASSFEAEQETQYF; DNA: TGTGCCAGCAGTTTCGAAGCGGAACAAGAGACCCAGTACTTC
D: .; size: .; V: TRBV9; J: TRBJ2-3; CDR3: CASSSSGTGWRTDTQYF; DNA: TGTGCCAGCAGCTCCTCGGGGACGGGTTGGAGGACAGATACGCAGTATTTT
D: .; size: .; V: TRBV19; J: TRBJ2-7; CDR3: CASSPGLYYEQYF; DNA: TGTGCCAGTAGCCCGGGACTTTATTACGAGCAGTACTTC
D: TRBD1; size: .; V: TRBV6-1; J: TRBJ1-1; CDR3: CASSEGTGVMNTEAFF; DNA: TGTGCCAGCAGTGAAGGGACAGGGGTGATGAACACTGAAGCTTTCTTT
D: TRBD1; size: .; V: TRBV7-9; J: TRBJ2-7; CDR3: CASSGGTGTGYRYEQYF; DNA: TGTGCCAGCAGTGGCGGAACCGGGACAGGGTATCGCTACGAGCAGTACTTC
D: .; size: few; V: TRBV12-5; J: TRBJ1-2; CDR3: CASGLDRRGLNGYTF; DNA: TGTGCTAGTGGTTTAGACAGGAGGGGACTAAATGGCTACACCTTC
D: .; size: .; V: TRBV5-6; J: TRBJ2-1; CDR3: CASSLAREQFF; DNA: TGTGCCAGCAGCTTGGCCAGGGAGCAGTTCTTC
D: .; size: once; V: TRBV5-4; J: TRBJ2-7; CDR3: CASSLGPGVNEQYF; DNA: TGTGCCAGCAGCTTAGGACCGGGGGTCAACGAGCAGTACTTC
D: .; size: .; V: TRBV9; J: TRBJ2-3; CDR3: CASSGGAGTDTQYF; DNA: TGTGCCAGCAGCGGGGGGGCAGGCACAGATACGCAGTATTTT
D: TRBD1; size: .; V: TRBV6-5; J: TRBJ1-2; CDR3: CASSYSTGVNGYTF; DNA: TGTGCCAGCAGTTACTCGACAGGGGTTAATGGCTACACCTTC
D: TRBD1; size: .; V: TRBV2; J: TRBJ2-7; CDR3: CASNSPPGTGVTYEQYF; DNA: TGTGCCAGCAATAGCCCCCCCGGGACAGGGGTTACCTACGAGCAGTACTTC
D: .; size: medium-sized; V: TRBV13; J: TRBJ1-3; CDR3: CASSSRSQAGNTIYF; DNA: TGTGCCAGCAGCTCGAGGTCCCAAGCGGGAAACACCATATATTTT